This TCR beta chain was captured in a study of T cell changes during pregnancy in multiple sclerosis. Method: immunoSEQ multiplex PCR; TCRdb's copy keeps in-frame clones and lacks some. Of some 55,000 clones detected, just under 90% appear once; the ten largest clones hold about 5.2%. This CDR3 has 13 amino acids. Germline loops: CDR1 SEHNR, CDR2 FQNEAQ (reference sequence). V gave up 6 bases and J gave up 4 bases, with 11 bases separating them. This TCR derives from a human donor whose cells served as feeder cells for cultures in a pregnancy study. The J gene is TRBJ2-3, the V gene TRBV7-9; no clear D gene. The material sequenced was peripheral blood from another person, used as feeder cells. The CDR3 nucleotides are TGTGCCAGCAGGGGTCCGAGGTCAGATACGCAGTATTTT. This encodes CASRGPRSDTQYF.